This T cell receptor (beta chain) was recovered during a study of blood T cell repertoires in COVID-19. The repertoire was sequenced with immunoSEQ multiplex PCR; TCRdb's copy has only in-frame clones and lacks some. The table lists about 110,000 clones, roughly nine tenths of them singletons. After removal of 3 bases from V and 6 bases from J, the junction contained 14 bases not matched to a gene. Germline V gene lookup returns CDR1 SGDLS and CDR2 YYNGEE. CDR3 length equals 16 residues. Sequencing input: peripheral blood. The receptor's source is a man in his forties with active or convalescent COVID-19. This chain joins TRBV9 and TRBJ2-7, with 8 bases matching TRBD1. The CDR3 loop is CASSARSRGQASEQYF. Here the CDR3 DNA reads TGTGCCAGCAGCGCGCGAAGCCGGGGACAGGCTTCCGAGCAGTACTTC. Combining the CDR3 with reference TRBV9 and TRBJ2-7 gives the whole variable domain DSGVTQTPKHLITATGQRVTLRCSPRSGDLSVYWYQQSLDQGLQFLIQYYNGEERAKGNILERFSAQQFPDLHSELNLSSLELGDSALYFCASSARSRGQASEQYFGPGTRLTVT.